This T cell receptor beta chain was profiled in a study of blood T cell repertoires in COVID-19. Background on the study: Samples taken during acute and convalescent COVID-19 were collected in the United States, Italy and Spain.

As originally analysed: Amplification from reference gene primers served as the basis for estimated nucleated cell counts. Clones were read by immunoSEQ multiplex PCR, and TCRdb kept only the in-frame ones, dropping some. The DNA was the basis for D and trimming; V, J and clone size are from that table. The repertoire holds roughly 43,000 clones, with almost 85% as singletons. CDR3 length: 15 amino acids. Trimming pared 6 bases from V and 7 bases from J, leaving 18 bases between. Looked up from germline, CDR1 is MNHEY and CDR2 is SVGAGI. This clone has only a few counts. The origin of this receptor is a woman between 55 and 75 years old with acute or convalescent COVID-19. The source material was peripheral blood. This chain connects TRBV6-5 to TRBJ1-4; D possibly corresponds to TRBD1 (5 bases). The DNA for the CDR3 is TGTGCCAGCAGCCTCCAACAGGATAATGGTGAAAAACTGTTTTTT. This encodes CASSLQQDNGEKLFF.